These T cell receptor beta chains were read from a single sample in a study of T cells in Graves' hyperthyroidism and ophthalmopathy. One entry per CDR3 protein, called by TCRdb with MiXCR from the multiplex PCR reads. The data hold roughly 600,000 distinct CDR3 sequences, with more than 14% observed a single time. Sequencing was carried out using blood. Source of these receptors: a woman between 50 and 59 years old with Graves' ophthalmopathy. The CDR3 runs from the conserved cysteine through the conserved F or W. D genes are given only for firm matches. A row's size may be missing; if present it is once, few, many or a size class.

TRBV7-2	TRBJ1-2	TRBD1	many	TGTGCCAGCAGCTCACTGGGGACAGGGGAAACCTTC	CASSSLGTGETF
TRBV12-3/TRBV12-4	TRBJ2-7	TRBD2	once	TGTGCCACCCGGGGAGGGAACTACGAGCAGTACTTC	CATRGGNYEQYF
TRBV6-1	TRBJ2-7	-	many	TGTGCCAGCAGGCGCTTTGGCGACGGCATATACGAGCAGTACTTC	CASRRFGDGIYEQYF
TRBV5-1	TRBJ2-2	-	many	TGCGCCAGCAGCGTTACTAGCAGTACCGGGGAGCTGTTTTTT	CASSVTSSTGELFF
TRBV9	TRBJ2-7	-	-	TGTGCCAGCAGCGTAGATCAGGGCAACTACGAGCAGTACTTC	CASSVDQGNYEQYF
TRBV7-9	TRBJ2-5	-	-	TGTGCCAGCAGCTCTTTTCAGTACCAAGAGACCCAGTACTTC	CASSSFQYQETQYF
TRBV3-2	TRBJ1-5	-	many	TGTGCCAGCAGACCAAAAATAGACAGAACCATCAATCAGCCCCAGCATTTT	CASRPKIDRTINQPQHF
TRBV7-9	TRBJ1-2	TRBD1	once	TGTGCCAGCAGCTTGGTTATCGGGACAGCTAACTATGGCTACACCTTC	CASSLVIGTANYGYTF
TRBV12-3/TRBV12-4	TRBJ2-7	-	many	TGTGCCAGCAGTCCCCAACAGGGAACCTACGAGCAGTACTTC	CASSPQQGTYEQYF
TRBV20-1	TRBJ2-3	TRBD2	many	TGCAGTGCTAGTTTGCGGGAGGCCCGTTGGGATACGCAGTATTTT	CSASLREARWDTQYF
TRBV18	TRBJ2-1	TRBD2	-	TGTGCCAGCTCACCTACCGGGACTAGCGGAAACCATGAGCAGTTCTTC	CASSPTGTSGNHEQFF
TRBV6-1	TRBJ1-1	-	-	TGTGCCAGCACCAAGACGGCTACTGTTAGAGTCACTGAAGCTTTCTTT	CASTKTATVRVTEAFF
TRBV7-9	TRBJ2-5	TRBD2	many	TGTGCCAGCAGACTATACGGCGGGAGTGAGCAAGAGACCCAGTACTTC	CASRLYGGSEQETQYF
TRBV19	TRBJ2-5	-	-	TGTGCCAGTAGTCACCGACGGACAGCCCAAGAGACCCAGTACTTC	CASSHRRTAQETQYF
TRBV11-2	TRBJ2-7	-	many	TGTGCCAGCAGCTTAGATGGCGGCACCCGCTCCTACGAGCAGTACTTC	CASSLDGGTRSYEQYF
TRBV11-2	TRBJ2-3	-	many	TGTGCCAGCAGCTTAGTGGGAGGCTTCACAGATACGCAGTATTTT	CASSLVGGFTDTQYF
TRBV2	TRBJ1-5	-	-	TGTGCCAGCAGTCCCGGGATAGGAAGTCAGCCCCAGCATTTT	CASSPGIGSQPQHF
TRBV4-2	TRBJ2-1	TRBD1	-	TGTGCCAGCAGCCCCGCCGGGACAGCCCTCAATGAGCAGTTCTTC	CASSPAGTALNEQFF
TRBV6-1	TRBJ1-1	-	few	TGTGCCAGCCGGAATTTGCGGGCGAACACTGAAGCTTTCTTT	CASRNLRANTEAFF
TRBV18	TRBJ2-5	TRBD1	many	TGTGCCAGCTCACGGGCCCTGACAGGGGAGACCCAGTACTTC	CASSRALTGETQYF
TRBV20-1	TRBJ2-5	TRBD1	many	TGCAGTGCTGATTTGGACAGGGCGTATCAAGAGACCCAGTACTTC	CSADLDRAYQETQYF
TRBV5-1	TRBJ2-1	TRBD2	many	TGCGCCAGCAGCTTGGTGTCTAGCGGGTCCCCCGGCTATGAGCAGTTCTTC	CASSLVSSGSPGYEQFF
TRBV2	TRBJ1-2	-	many	TGTGCCAGCAGTGCGGAGCAGGACTATGGCTACACCTTC	CASSAEQDYGYTF
TRBV6-1	TRBJ2-3	-	few	TGTGCCAGCAGACTAACAGTTAGCACAGATACGCAGTATTTT	CASRLTVSTDTQYF
TRBV20-1	TRBJ2-5	TRBD1	many	TGCAGTGCTAGAGATCGACAGGGGAGCGGAGAGACCCAGTACTTC	CSARDRQGSGETQYF
TRBV28	TRBJ2-5	-	many	TGTGCCAGCAAACCGGGGGCCTCAGAGACCCAGTACTTC	CASKPGASETQYF
TRBV24-1	TRBJ2-1	TRBD2	many	TGTGCCACCAGTGATTTAGCGGGAGACGATAAGGAGCAGTTCTTC	CATSDLAGDDKEQFF
TRBV10-2	TRBJ2-2	-	many	TGCGCCAGCAGTGACCCCGAAGGGGGGGGCACCGGGGAGCTGTTTTTT	CASSDPEGGGTGELFF
TRBV6-8	TRBJ1-2	-	-	TGTGCCAGCAGTTACTCGGCCGGGTCGGTCGGTGATGGCTACACCTTC	CASSYSAGSVGDGYTF
TRBV4-2	TRBJ2-1	-	-	TGTGCCAGCAGCCAAGATCGCGCAGGTGAGCAGTTCTTC	CASSQDRAGEQFF
TRBV7-6	TRBJ1-2	-	-	TGTGCCAGCAGCTTAGAGCCCTCAGCGGGGGGCTATGGCTACACCTTC	CASSLEPSAGGYGYTF
TRBV28	TRBJ2-1	-	many	TGTGCCAGCAGTTTGGACAACGCCTCCTACAATGAGCAGTTCTTC	CASSLDNASYNEQFF
TRBV20-1	TRBJ2-7	TRBD1	many	TGCAGTGCTACAGTGGGTCTGGGACAGGGTACCGACGAGCAGTACTTC	CSATVGLGQGTDEQYF
TRBV7-8	TRBJ2-5	-	many	TGTGCCAGCAGGCGAGGCTACCAAGAGACCCAGTACTTC	CASRRGYQETQYF
TRBV5-1	TRBJ2-1	TRBD2	many	TGCGCCAGCAGCTTGGAGAGGGGGGCTAGCGGGATTTCCAATGAGCAGTTCTTC	CASSLERGASGISNEQFF
TRBV12-3/TRBV12-4	TRBJ1-1	-	many	TGTGCCAGCAGCGCAAGGACAGACACTGAAGCTTTCTTT	CASSARTDTEAFF
TRBV29-1	TRBJ1-4	-	-	TGCAGCGTTGGGGGGGGCCCGGCGTGGGATGAAAAACTGTTTTTT	CSVGGGPAWDEKLFF
TRBV27	TRBJ1-2	-	many	TGTGCCAGCAGTGGGGGGGGCGGCTACTATGGCTACACCTTC	CASSGGGGYYGYTF
TRBV6-5	TRBJ1-1	-	many	TGTGCCAGCAGTTACTCGATCACCGTGAACACTGAAGCTTTCTTT	CASSYSITVNTEAFF
TRBV15	TRBJ2-5	TRBD1	-	TGTGCCACCGGACGCATTAGGGGGCCGGTTGAGACCCAGTACTTC	CATGRIRGPVETQYF
TRBV6-1	TRBJ2-1	TRBD2	few	TGTGCCAGCAGTACTTCTAGCGGGTCCTACAATGAGCAGTTCTTC	CASSTSSGSYNEQFF
TRBV12-3/TRBV12-4	TRBJ2-3	-	many	TGTGCCAGCAGTTTTGAGGGGGGCAACACAGATACGCAGTATTTT	CASSFEGGNTDTQYF
TRBV6-1	TRBJ2-7	-	-	TGTGCCGTCAAATCCGGGATAGGTGGGAACGAGCAGTACTTC	CAVKSGIGGNEQYF
TRBV7-2	TRBJ2-7	TRBD2	few	TGTGCCAGCAGCTTTACGGGACTAGCGGGATTTTACGAGCAGTACTTC	CASSFTGLAGFYEQYF
TRBV5-1	TRBJ2-1	TRBD2	few	TGCGCCAGCAGCGTGGGAGCCAGCGGGAGACACAATGAGCAGTTCTTC	CASSVGASGRHNEQFF
TRBV24-1	TRBJ2-5	-	many	TGTGCCACCAGTGATTCTGGGGGTGCGGAGACCCAGTACTTC	CATSDSGGAETQYF
TRBV9	TRBJ2-5	TRBD2	many	TGTGCCAGCAGCGCACCGGGACTAGCGGGAGGGAACCAAGAGACCCAGTACTTC	CASSAPGLAGGNQETQYF
TRBV5-1	TRBJ1-1	-	many	TGCGCCAGCAGCCCGCGGTCCGAACTCACTGAAGCTTTCTTT	CASSPRSELTEAFF
TRBV5-1	TRBJ2-2	TRBD1	-	TGCGCCAGCAGCCAGACGGGACAGGGATTCGGCGGGGAGCTGTTTTTT	CASSQTGQGFGGELFF
TRBV15	TRBJ2-2	-	many	TGTGCCACCAGCAGAGATCGTGAGGTCGCGAACACCGGGGAGCTGTTTTTT	CATSRDREVANTGELFF
TRBV5-5	TRBJ2-1	TRBD1	-	TGTGCCAGCAGCTCAGCCGGGACAGGGGGTGTCAATGAGCAGTTCTTC	CASSSAGTGGVNEQFF
TRBV20-1	TRBJ1-2	TRBD1	few	TGCAGTGCTCGCCCGGACAGGGGGTTGCAGCGCGGCTACACCTTC	CSARPDRGLQRGYTF
TRBV28	TRBJ1-1	-	many	TGTGCCAGCAGCCATACAGGGATTGAAGCTTTCTTT	CASSHTGIEAFF
TRBV19	TRBJ1-1	TRBD1	-	TGTGCCAGTAGTATAGAGGACAGGCTACAGCCTGAGGCAGAAGCTTTCTTT	CASSIEDRLQPEAEAFF
TRBV20-1	TRBJ1-6	-	-	TGCAGTGCTAGAGATCTTTTTGGTTCACCCCTCCACTTT	CSARDLFGSPLHF
TRBV13	TRBJ1-1	-	many	TGTGCCAGCAGCTTAGATGGACCTTCGGCTTTCTTT	CASSLDGPSAFF
TRBV18	TRBJ2-1	TRBD2	many	TGTGCCAGCTCACGCCGGACTCTAGCGGGAGGATACAATGAGCAGTTCTTC	CASSRRTLAGGYNEQFF
TRBV20-1	TRBJ1-1	TRBD1	few	TGCAGTGCTAAGGAGGGGGCGAACACTGAAGCTTTCTTT	CSAKEGANTEAFF
TRBV28	TRBJ2-4	-	many	TGTGCCAGCAGTTTTGGGGTACGGAAAACACTAGCCAAAAACATTCAGTACTTC	CASSFGVRKTLAKNIQYF
TRBV4-2	TRBJ1-1	-	few	TGTGCCAGCAGCCATCAGGACAGCGCTGAAGCTTTCTTT	CASSHQDSAEAFF